What follows are 7 T cell receptor beta chains derived from one specimen sequenced in a study of T cells expressing NK-cell markers (dated by TCRdb to about 2020). Library construction relied on 5' RACE. The instrument given in TCRdb is Illumina HiSeq 2000. TCRdb reanalyzed the reads, keeping one entry per CDR3 protein sequence and omitting DNA. The sample table records some 390,000 distinct CDR3 sequences. The ten biggest clones cover about 10% of the sample. The specimen sequenced was blood T cells: a sorted CD56 or NKG2C T cell subset, CD4+ or CD8+ T cells, or bulk PBMC T cells (not recorded which). The source of these receptors is a woman aged 50 to 65 in good health. Donor details come from another sample of the same person, matched by shared clones.

This chain connects TRBV15 to TRBJ2-1; checking the TCRdb D call of TRBD2 is not possible without DNA. Germline CDR1 LNHNV, CDR2 YYDKDF (reference sequence). The CDR3 is made up of 16 amino acids. This chain's CDR3 is CATSRDGRGIKNEQFF.

The chain links TRBV27 to TRBJ2-5; with no DNA, the TCRdb D assignment of TRBD2 cannot be verified. The length of the CDR3 is 15 residues. Germline-derived CDR1 and CDR2 are MNHEY and SMNVEV (reference sequence). Here the CDR3 reads CASKPHPGLQETQYF.

The chain combines TRBV6-5 with TRBJ2-2; with no DNA, the TCRdb D assignment of TRBD2 cannot be verified. Germline values: CDR1 MNHEY, CDR2 SVGAGI. There are 15 residues in the CDR3. CDR3 amino acids: CASVSSGSFTGELFF.

The V call is TRBV5-1, the J call TRBJ1-6; the D call from TCRdb, TRBD1, cannot be confirmed without DNA. Germline values: CDR1 SGHRS, CDR2 YFSETQ. The CDR3 totals 16 residues. The CDR3 loop is CASSLVGQGTNSPLHF.

The chain has TRBV5-1 and TRBJ1-1; TCRdb returns TRBD1, unconfirmable since there is no DNA. The germline gives CDR1 SGHRS, CDR2 YFSETQ. The CDR3 has 14 amino acids. CDR3: CASSLGQAATEAFF.

The V and J genes are TRBV15 and TRBJ2-1. The CDR3 is 16 amino acids. From germline, CDR1 is LNHNV and CDR2 YYDKDF (reference sequence). The CDR3 is CATSRDGAGALNEQFF.

The V gene is TRBV29-1, the J gene TRBJ2-1; without DNA, the TCRdb call of TRBD2 cannot be checked. CDR3 length equals 16 residues. Germline V gene lookup returns CDR1 SQVTM and CDR2 ANQGSEA. CDR3: CSAPTGSGSIVDEQFF.